The rows below give T cell receptor beta chains drawn from one sample of a study of blood T cell repertoires in COVID-19. Repertoires were generated with immunoSEQ multiplex PCR, while TCRdb's copy carries only in-frame clones and drops some. The sample yields 150,000 or so clones, 75% to 90% seen once. The material sequenced was peripheral blood. The receptors were sampled from a woman in her 40s with acute or convalescent COVID-19. CDR3s include the opening cysteine and the closing phenylalanine or tryptophan. Each record gives: J gene, V gene, clone size, D gene, CDR3 protein, CDR3 DNA. A D gene is named only where the DNA matches it firmly. Clone size is stated in some rows and not others, as once, few, many or a class when expanded.

J: TRBJ2-7
V: TRBV7-2
size: few
D: -
CDR3: CASSLVGRAYEQYF
DNA: TGTGCCAGCAGCTTAGTCGGCAGGGCCTACGAGCAGTACTTC

J: TRBJ2-3
V: TRBV7-3
size: -
D: -
CDR3: CASSPYRTSTDTQYF
DNA: TGTGCCAGCAGCCCCTACCGAACGAGCACAGATACGCAGTATTTT

J: TRBJ2-2
V: TRBV15
size: -
D: -
CDR3: CATSRDRTGELFF
DNA: TGTGCCACCAGCAGAGATCGCACCGGGGAGCTGTTTTTT

J: TRBJ2-7
V: TRBV19
size: -
D: -
CDR3: CASSILGDPSYEQYF
DNA: TGTGCCAGTAGTATTTTAGGAGATCCCTCCTACGAGCAGTACTTC

J: TRBJ2-6
V: TRBV7-3
size: -
D: TRBD1
CDR3: CASSPRGQGSAGANVLTF
DNA: TGTGCCAGCAGCCCCCGGGGACAGGGCTCTGCTGGGGCCAACGTCCTGACTTTC

J: TRBJ2-5
V: TRBV6-4
size: once
D: -
CDR3: CATIGDYPELYQETQYF
DNA: TGTGCCACCATAGGAGACTACCCGGAATTGTACCAAGAGACCCAGTACTTC

J: TRBJ2-7
V: TRBV4-1
size: -
D: -
CDR3: CASSHEFQGYEQYF
DNA: TGCGCCAGCAGCCACGAATTTCAGGGTTACGAGCAGTACTTC

J: TRBJ2-3
V: TRBV5-4
size: -
D: -
CDR3: CASSFAKGINTQYF
DNA: TGTGCCAGCAGCTTCGCCAAGGGGATCAATACGCAGTATTTT

J: TRBJ1-5
V: TRBV7-2
size: few
D: -
CDR3: CASSLADRSNQPQHF
DNA: TGTGCCAGCAGCTTAGCAGACAGGTCCAATCAGCCCCAGCATTTT

J: TRBJ2-3
V: TRBV28
size: -
D: TRBD2
CDR3: CASTGTSPDYAQYF
DNA: TGTGCCAGTACCGGGACTAGCCCCGATTATGCGCAGTATTTT